This is a list of T cell receptor beta chains from one sample in a study of T-cell reconstitution after alpha-beta-depleted transplantation in children. TCRdb ran MiXCR on the PCR reads and lists one entry per CDR3 protein. The sample has about 610,000 distinct CDR3 sequences, about 10% seen once. The source was PBMCs from the stem cell graft donor, collected from the stem cell graft. The source of these receptors is a human donor who donated a stem cell graft to a child with acute myeloid leukemia. CDR3s include the opening cysteine and the closing phenylalanine or tryptophan. Fields, in order: V gene, CDR3 length, CDR3 protein.

V gene: TRBV12-3/TRBV12-4
CDR3 length: 20
CDR3 protein: CASSSDHLTSGRAFEETQYF

V gene: TRBV2
CDR3 length: 17
CDR3 protein: CASSDASPRAGANVLTF

V gene: TRBV7-2
CDR3 length: 18
CDR3 protein: CASSLAAPGTSFHNEQFF

V gene: TRBV5-6
CDR3 length: 16
CDR3 protein: CASSGAPDYGPYEQYF

V gene: TRBV12-5
CDR3 length: 15
CDR3 protein: CASGLGTGVADTQYF

V gene: TRBV24-1
CDR3 length: 15
CDR3 protein: CATSSFTPERNEQFF

V gene: TRBV5-1
CDR3 length: 17
CDR3 protein: CASSEHPTSGIGDEQFF

V gene: TRBV5-1
CDR3 length: 17
CDR3 protein: CASSAGTSGRGADTQYF

V gene: TRBV20-1
CDR3 length: 16
CDR3 protein: CSASPPTYGNSYEQYF

V gene: TRBV15
CDR3 length: 16
CDR3 protein: CATSRELQTSGNTIYF

V gene: TRBV2
CDR3 length: 16
CDR3 protein: CASSEAIDRINSPLHF

V gene: TRBV12-3/TRBV12-4
CDR3 length: 14
CDR3 protein: CASSFPGLAGKLYF

V gene: TRBV7-3
CDR3 length: 15
CDR3 protein: CASSLRAGASYEQYF

V gene: TRBV9
CDR3 length: 17
CDR3 protein: CASSAGQAVFSGNTIYF

V gene: TRBV10-3
CDR3 length: 15
CDR3 protein: CAINPDRGGSNEQFF

V gene: TRBV12-3/TRBV12-4
CDR3 length: 16
CDR3 protein: CASSFGSGANTGELFF

V gene: TRBV5-1
CDR3 length: 15
CDR3 protein: CASSLAGVVGEKLFF

V gene: TRBV3-1
CDR3 length: 16
CDR3 protein: CASSPQGGRSYNEQFF

V gene: TRBV4-3
CDR3 length: 15
CDR3 protein: CASSQDIGNTGELFF

V gene: TRBV5-4
CDR3 length: 12
CDR3 protein: CASSFGWETQYF

V gene: TRBV20-1
CDR3 length: 15
CDR3 protein: CSATAQRGFNQPQHF

V gene: TRBV4-1
CDR3 length: 15
CDR3 protein: CASSPLAAPNNEQFF

V gene: TRBV27
CDR3 length: 15
CDR3 protein: CASRRTTSSYNEQFF

V gene: TRBV11-3
CDR3 length: 12
CDR3 protein: CASSHVEGEQFF

V gene: TRBV20-1
CDR3 length: 17
CDR3 protein: CSARQASGRRDTGELFF

V gene: TRBV7-8
CDR3 length: 15
CDR3 protein: CASSLMVGEGYEQYF

V gene: TRBV11-2
CDR3 length: 22
CDR3 protein: CASSLDPLWTSGSTGGTDTQYF

V gene: TRBV9
CDR3 length: 15
CDR3 protein: CASSVAGLVNNEQFF

V gene: TRBV5-6
CDR3 length: 13
CDR3 protein: CASSLDELETQYF

V gene: TRBV7-9
CDR3 length: 15
CDR3 protein: CASSAQTGGLYEQYF

V gene: TRBV20-1
CDR3 length: 14
CDR3 protein: CSAREQGRSTEAFF

V gene: TRBV10-3
CDR3 length: 15
CDR3 protein: CAISLSPGHSYEQYF

V gene: TRBV30
CDR3 length: 14
CDR3 protein: CAWSVKASGGEQYF

V gene: TRBV15
CDR3 length: 15
CDR3 protein: CATSREKGINQPQHF

V gene: TRBV9
CDR3 length: 15
CDR3 protein: CASSRTSGVNNEQFF

V gene: TRBV5-5
CDR3 length: 14
CDR3 protein: CASSFAGVYYEQYF

V gene: TRBV10-3
CDR3 length: 17
CDR3 protein: CAITSMGGTTSTDTQYF

V gene: TRBV11-1
CDR3 length: 18
CDR3 protein: CASSLVSGADKRTDAQYF

V gene: TRBV6-1
CDR3 length: 16
CDR3 protein: CASSEAGLGSSNEQFF

V gene: TRBV9
CDR3 length: 17
CDR3 protein: CASSVTGAARYQETQYF

V gene: TRBV9
CDR3 length: 14
CDR3 protein: CASSVASRTDTQYF

V gene: TRBV5-1
CDR3 length: 14
CDR3 protein: CASGLAGGRHEQYF

V gene: TRBV6-2/TRBV6-3
CDR3 length: 15
CDR3 protein: CASSVLRSGERRKYF

V gene: TRBV20-1
CDR3 length: 13
CDR3 protein: CSAGETRKETQYF

V gene: TRBV2
CDR3 length: 14
CDR3 protein: CASSVATNTGELFF

V gene: TRBV20-1
CDR3 length: 17
CDR3 protein: CSATRLAGDWSYNEQFF

V gene: TRBV5-1
CDR3 length: 14
CDR3 protein: CASSLGPPSYEQYF

V gene: TRBV12-3/TRBV12-4
CDR3 length: 13
CDR3 protein: CASIPTGQETQYF

V gene: TRBV11-2
CDR3 length: 17
CDR3 protein: CASSSRAGGPVSDEQFF